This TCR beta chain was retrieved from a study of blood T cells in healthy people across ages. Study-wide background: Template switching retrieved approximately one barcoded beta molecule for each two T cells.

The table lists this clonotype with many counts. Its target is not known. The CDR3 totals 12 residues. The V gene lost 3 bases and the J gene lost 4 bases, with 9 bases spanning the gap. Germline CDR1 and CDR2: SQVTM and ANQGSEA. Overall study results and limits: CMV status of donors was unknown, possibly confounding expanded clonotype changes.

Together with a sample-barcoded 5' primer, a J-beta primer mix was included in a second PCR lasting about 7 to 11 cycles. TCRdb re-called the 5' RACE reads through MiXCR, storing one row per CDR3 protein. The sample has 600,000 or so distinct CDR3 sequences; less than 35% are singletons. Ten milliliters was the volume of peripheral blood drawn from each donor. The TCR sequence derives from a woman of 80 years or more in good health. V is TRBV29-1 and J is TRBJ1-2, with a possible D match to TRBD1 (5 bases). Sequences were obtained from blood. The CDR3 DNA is TGCAGCGTTGACAGGGTGGGCTATGGCTACACCTTC. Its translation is CSVDRVGYGYTF.